The rows below give T cell receptor beta chains drawn from one sample of a study of post-analysis software for immune sequencing data. TCRdb re-derived calls from the PCR reads in MiXCR, one entry per CDR3 protein. This sample has hundreds of thousands of distinct CDR3 sequences, with roughly 58% found just once. Sequencing was performed on blood. The receptors were gathered from a girl between 5 and 17 years old with multiple sclerosis. Both conserved end residues are part of each CDR3. Each record gives: D gene, J gene, V gene, CDR3 protein. A D gene is named only where the DNA matches it firmly.

-,TRBJ2-1,TRBV10-3,CAISESRPGKSNEQFF
-,TRBJ2-3,TRBV6-1,CASSARGADTQYF
TRBD2,TRBJ2-3,TRBV20-1,CSARWGTSGFTDTQYF
TRBD2,TRBJ2-1,TRBV28,CASIAPGLAGVGEQFF
TRBD1,TRBJ2-4,TRBV5-6,CASRIPGQGCEQYF
-,TRBJ2-7,TRBV5-1,CASSLEGGLTYEQYF
-,TRBJ2-7,TRBV9,CASSEGESRLVEQYF
-,-,TRBV15,CATSRAGYEQYF
TRBD2,TRBJ2-3,TRBV5-1,CASSSALAGGLLTDTQYF
-,TRBJ2-3,TRBV5-4,CASSLGWDTDTQYF
-,TRBJ2-7,TRBV5-1,CASSLTAGDSYEQYF
TRBD2,TRBJ2-7,TRBV7-9,CASSPIRRTSGRDPYEQYF
TRBD2,TRBJ2-1,TRBV20-1,CSARARHGGSFNEQFF
-,TRBJ2-5,TRBV15,CATSTLQGLGETQYF
TRBD1,TRBJ1-4,TRBV12-5,CASGKGQGATNEKLFF
-,TRBJ1-2,TRBV7-9,CASSPWPGGADYGYTF
-,TRBJ1-2,TRBV4-1,CASSQESGTVYGYTF
TRBD2,TRBJ2-1,TRBV27,CASSFGLVRNEQFF
-,TRBJ2-1,TRBV5-1,CASSLSRDVLYNEQFF
TRBD1,TRBJ2-1,TRBV6-5,CASSYTWTGYNEQFF
TRBD2,TRBJ2-3,TRBV20-1,CSARVAGDTQYF
-,TRBJ2-5,TRBV7-3,CASSLGGSSQETQYF
TRBD2,TRBJ2-5,TRBV7-8,CASSSPVAGENFQQYF
TRBD1,TRBJ2-7,TRBV15,CAISSFTGTGDHEQYF
-,TRBJ1-2,TRBV10-3,CAIADGSYGYTF
-,TRBJ2-3,TRBV3-1,CASSRLGSLDTQYF
-,TRBJ2-1,TRBV9,CASSPLSTGLGHEQFF
-,TRBJ2-1,TRBV6-5,CASSTQDGYNEQFF
TRBD2,TRBJ2-5,TRBV5-1,CASSLSAPGSGNEQYF
-,TRBJ2-1,TRBV3-1,CASSQGRGGLGEQFF
-,TRBJ2-6,TRBV6-5,CASSYEDSLSGANVLTF
-,TRBJ2-1,TRBV6-2/TRBV6-3,CASTAHLTLGGQFF
TRBD1,TRBJ1-1,TRBV20-1,CSAPTGSMNTEAFF
-,TRBJ2-7,TRBV4-1,CASSYDGFYEQYF
TRBD2,TRBJ2-3,TRBV24-1,CATSDKTSGLRTDTQYF
-,TRBJ2-1,TRBV5-1,CASSLQAAKGNEQFF
TRBD1,TRBJ1-4,TRBV3-1,CASRTGWGEKLFF
-,TRBJ2-5,TRBV6-2/TRBV6-3,CASSYGGLEETQYF
-,TRBJ2-3,TRBV6-6,CASKWGTDTQYF
TRBD2,TRBJ2-3,TRBV7-6,CASSYFSGGTDTQYF
-,TRBJ1-1,TRBV5-1,CASHYWGRNTEAFF
TRBD2,TRBJ2-7,TRBV20-1,CSARDAARTSGSYEQYF
-,TRBJ1-2,TRBV27,CASSYITGGGYTF
-,TRBJ2-7,TRBV29-1,CSVEWRANEQYF
-,TRBJ2-7,TRBV5-1,CASTRDTGSDEQYF
TRBD2,-,TRBV2,CASSATSGLLSEQYF
TRBD1,TRBJ2-7,TRBV5-8,CASRFSLGTGAYEQYF
TRBD2,TRBJ2-5,TRBV20-1,CSARDLASTSGLETQYF
TRBD1,TRBJ2-1,TRBV11-2,CASSLRDRGRDEQFF
-,TRBJ2-3,TRBV5-1,CASRQATDTQYF
TRBD2,TRBJ2-7,TRBV7-3,CASSFRGGREQYF
-,TRBJ2-7,TRBV5-6,CASSLQATFYEQYF
-,TRBJ2-7,TRBV12-3/TRBV12-4,CASSLLRVYEQYF
-,TRBJ2-1,TRBV24-1,CATSDFLDEQFF